These 10 T cell receptor beta chains originate from one sample sequenced in a study of identical twins. TCRdb fed the 5' RACE reads into MiXCR, producing one record per CDR3 protein. The sample has under 300,000 distinct CDR3 sequences, roughly 13% seen once; the top ten hold under 9.5%. The sequencing sample was made of memory (CD45RO+) T cells sorted from blood. These receptors were taken from a woman in her late teens or twenties in good health.

The chain has TRBV20-1 and TRBJ2-1; D is perhaps TRBD2 (6 bases). From germline, CDR1 is DFQATT and CDR2 SNEGSKA (reference sequence). There are 15 residues in the CDR3. V was trimmed by 3 bases and J by 0 bases, leaving 12 bases between them. CDR3 DNA: TGCAGTGCTAGCTCCCAGCGGGCCTCCTACAATGAGCAGTTCTTC. It yields the protein CSASSQRASYNEQFF.

The chain joins TRBV3-1 to TRBJ2-1; D possibly corresponds to TRBD1 (7 bases). V lost 9 bases and J lost 7, with 19 bases in between. From germline, CDR1 is LGHDT and CDR2 YNNKEL (reference sequence). This CDR3 comprises 14 residues. The CDR3 DNA follows: TGTGCCAGTGGTGCGGGGACAGTTGGGAATGAGCAGTTCTTC. Amino acids: CASGAGTVGNEQFF.

The chain links TRBV20-1 to TRBJ1-6; the D gene is possibly TRBD1 (6 bases). This CDR3 comprises 12 residues. V lost 6 bases, J lost 13 bases, and 16 bases lay in between. The germline CDR1 and CDR2 sequences are DFQATT and SNEGSKA (reference sequence). CDR3 DNA sequence: TGCAGTGCGGGGGCTAGTGGGAGGCCCCTCCACTTT. Encoded protein: CSAGASGRPLHF.

This clonotype was counted a few times. The rearrangement joins TRBV20-1 to TRBJ2-7, with 14 bases identical to TRBD2. Germline CDR1 reads DFQATT; CDR2 reads SNEGSKA (reference sequence). J lost 3 bases, V lost 1 base, and 8 bases had no gene match. The CDR3 covers 17 residues. For the CDR3, the DNA is TGCAGTGCTAGAGGCGGGACTAGCGGGAGTAATCTCTACGAGCAGTACTTC. Translated, it gives CSARGGTSGSNLYEQYF.

In this sample, this clonotype turned up many times. The chain uses TRBV18 and TRBJ2-2, with 10 bases lining up with TRBD2. CDR1 is KGHSH, CDR2 LQKENI, per germline. The V and J ends lost 5 bases and 2 bases, in that order; junction bases with no gene match: 5. The CDR3 has 16 residues. CDR3 protein: CASSSGLAENTGELFF. DNA for the CDR3: TGTGCCAGCTCATCCGGACTAGCGGAAAACACCGGGGAGCTGTTTTTT.

The gene calls are TRBV6-5 and TRBJ1-1; weak D call: TRBD1 (5 bases). This CDR3 region has 12 residues. CDR1 and CDR2 (germline): MNHEY, SVGAGI. Trimming cost V 10 bases and J 10 bases, with 19 bases left between them. The DNA of the CDR3 is TGTGCCACCAACCGCGGGGACCAAGGAGCTTTCTTT. Its protein is CATNRGDQGAFF.

This clonotype was observed a few times. The chain carries TRBV6-1 and TRBJ1-1; D is perhaps TRBD1 (5 bases). V was trimmed by 4 bases and J by 6 bases, leaving 12 bases between them. The CDR3 length is 13 residues. Germline V gene sequence: CDR1 MNHNS, CDR2 SASEGT. CDR3 DNA: TGTGCCAGCAGTGTGGGCGGGGGTTCTGAAGCTTTCTTT. Its translation is CASSVGGGSEAFF.

The table lists this clonotype with a few counts. V usage is TRBV12-3 or TRBV12-4 and J usage is TRBJ1-2; the D gene is possibly TRBD1 (5 bases). The ends were cut back, 0 bases at V and 4 bases at J, with 9 bases in the middle. This CDR3 comprises 14 residues. CDR3 nucleotide sequence: TGTGCCAGCAGTTTAGCTGGGACGGTCTATGGCTACACCTTC. Translated, it gives CASSLAGTVYGYTF.

The CDR3 is CASSGGAGRAYEQYF. The CDR3 DNA reads TGTGCCAGCAGCGGCGGGGCCGGAAGAGCCTACGAGCAGTACTTC. V usage is TRBV7-6 and J usage is TRBJ2-7; the D gene is possibly TRBD2 (6 bases). The CDR3 is 15 residues long. Trimming shortened V by 5 bases and J by 2 bases, and 16 bases separated the two germline ends. Germline V gene data show CDR1 as SGHVS and CDR2 as FNYEAQ.

V gene TRBV9 combines with J gene TRBJ2-1, with D maybe TRBD2 (6 bases). This CDR3 contains 15 residues. Trimming cost V 0 bases and J 1 base, with 8 bases left between them. Germline CDR1 SGDLS, CDR2 YYNGEE. The CDR3 reads CASSVGSGSYNEQFF. CDR3 DNA sequence: TGTGCCAGCAGCGTAGGTAGCGGATCCTACAATGAGCAGTTCTTC.